The clone carrying this TCR beta chain has more than one count but fewer than ten. Its antigen remains unidentified. The CDR3 spans 12 residues. The V and J ends lost 2 bases and 11 bases respectively, with 12 bases between them. Germline V gene lookup returns CDR1 MNHEY and CDR2 SMNVEV (reference sequence). These data come from a study of naive and memory T cell subsets. Both TRBC1 and TRBC2 were covered by a beta constant-region primer of two equimolar oligonucleotides. An oligonucleotide with the SP2 primer and a 12-nucleotide UMI was ligated to the cDNA 3' end. From the UMI-ligation and nested PCR reads, TCRdb called clonotypes with MiXCR, one entry per CDR3 protein. The sample consists of roughly 40,000 distinct CDR3 sequences, approximately 12% of them appearing once. General study points: In naive cells, over 90% of TCR sequences were seen only once. Expression changes during T cell differentiation may affect RNA-based TCR counts.

This clonotype was sampled from a human donor in good health. The material sequenced was effector memory CD4+ T cells from blood. Indicated subset: effector memory, CD45RA- CD27-. J is TRBJ1-2 and V is TRBV27; possible D gene TRBD1, 5 bases. CDR3 sequence reads: CASSLGTLHYTF. The CDR3 DNA reads TGTGCCAGCAGTTTAGGGACCCTACATTACACCTTC.